The next 10 T cell receptor beta chains were all read from a single sample in a study of HIV-infected children after antiretroviral therapy interruption. Treatment defined: PENTA 11 planned treatment interruption arm or continuous ART arm. The TCR library was built from RNA with a 3' RACE protocol and unique molecular identifiers. TCRdb fed the 3' RACE reads into MiXCR, producing one record per CDR3 protein. This sample yields about 89,000 distinct CDR3 sequences, of which about 7.2% are seen a single time; 1% to 1.3% belongs to the top ten. The input for sequencing was CD45RA+ CD4+ T cells from PBMCs, pooled from several time points, taken from a donor given antiretroviral therapy, either interrupted or continuous. Specified subset: naive CD4+ CD45RA+ CD45RO- T cells. The receptors were gathered from a pool of human donors with HIV.

J is TRBJ2-2 and V is TRBV25-1; tentative D call: TRBD2 (5 bases). The CDR3 is 14 amino acids. The germline CDR1 and CDR2 sequences are MGHDK and SYGVNS. V lost 3 bases and J 2 bases, leaving 7 bases between the germline ends. The CDR3 nucleotides are TGTGCCAGCAGTGAGCGGGCCAACACCGGGGAGCTGTTTTTT. Translating it yields CASSERANTGELFF.

There are many counts of this clonotype. V is TRBV7-8 and J is TRBJ1-2, with D possibly matching TRBD1 (5 bases). CDR1 is SGHVS and CDR2 is FQNEAQ in the germline V gene. This CDR3 has 13 residues. Trimming removed 5 bases from V and 6 bases from J, with 13 bases in between. CDR3 residues: CASSPDWGDGYTF. CDR3 bases: TGTGCCAGCAGCCCGGATTGGGGCGATGGCTACACCTTC.

This chain links TRBV18 with TRBJ1-4, with D unresolved. V gave up 3 bases and J gave up 8 bases, with 13 bases separating them. There are 14 residues in the CDR3. The germline V gene has CDR1 KGHSH and CDR2 LQKENI. DNA for the CDR3: TGTGCCAGCTCACCTTTGTCGGGGAACGAAAAACTGTTTTTT. Its protein product is CASSPLSGNEKLFF.

The CDR3 is CASKGTLGYGYTF. In DNA, the CDR3 is TGTGCCAGCAAGGGGACTCTGGGGTATGGCTACACCTTC. V gene TRBV12-3 or TRBV12-4 combines with J gene TRBJ1-2, with D maybe TRBD1 (5 bases). V was pared by 7 bases and J by 5 bases, with 14 bases between. CDR3 length equals 13 residues.

This clonotype occurred many times. The chain carries TRBV10-3 and TRBJ2-3, with 11 bases that match TRBD2. The CDR3 runs 16 residues. In germline, CDR1 is ENHRY, CDR2 SYGVKD. The V segment lost 6 bases and the J segment 2 bases; nucleotides outside the gene matches: 7. CDR3 in DNA: TGTGCCATCAGCGCCGGGACTAGCGGAAACACAGATACGCAGTATTTT. It encodes CAISAGTSGNTDTQYF.

This clonotype showed up many times. The CDR3 DNA reads as TGTGCCAGCAGCCAAGATCCAGACTATGAACAGTACTTC. Translating gives CASSQDPDYEQYF. The chain carries TRBV4-2 and TRBJ2-7; D might be TRBD2 (5 bases). Per the germline V gene, CDR1 is LGHNA and CDR2 is YNFKEQ. The germline V and J ends were trimmed by 0 bases and 10 bases, with 13 bases remaining between them. There are 13 residues in the CDR3.

The chain uses TRBV20-1 and TRBJ1-2; D remains ambiguous. This CDR3 region has 13 residues. V dropped 1 base and J dropped 8 bases, with 14 bases sitting between them. CDR1 is DFQATT and CDR2 is SNEGSKA in the germline V gene (reference sequence). The CDR3 nucleotides read TGCAGTGCTAGAGTCGGAAGGGCATTAGGCTACACCTTC. It codes for CSARVGRALGYTF.

This clonotype was recorded at least ten times. V and J are TRBV10-3 and TRBJ2-1; D is unresolved. The CDR3 runs to 16 residues. V lost 3 bases, J lost 0 bases, and 12 bases lay in between. Germline-derived CDR1 and CDR2 are ENHRY and SYGVKD. CDR3 sequence: CAISDSGPLSYNEQFF. As DNA, the CDR3 is TGTGCCATCAGTGATTCGGGCCCACTCTCCTACAATGAGCAGTTCTTC.

The V and J genes are TRBV6-6 and TRBJ2-5; no definite D call. The CDR3 sequence is 12 residues long. V was trimmed by 5 bases and J by 9 bases, leaving 13 bases between them. CDR1 and CDR2 from the germline V gene are MNHNY and SVGAGI (reference sequence). The CDR3 here is CASSQNEAPQYF. The CDR3 coding sequence is TGTGCCAGCAGTCAAAATGAGGCCCCCCAGTACTTC.

In its sample, this clonotype was seen many times. The chain has TRBV20-1 and TRBJ2-2; D is unclear. Germline-derived CDR1 and CDR2 are DFQATT and SNEGSKA (reference sequence). The CDR3 spans 15 residues. V shed 1 base and J shed 2 bases, with 11 bases lying between them. Written as DNA, the CDR3 is TGCAGTGCTAGAGTTATGGATCTTAACACCGGGGAGCTGTTTTTT. Its translation is CSARVMDLNTGELFF.